The clone carrying this TCR beta chain was seen more than once but under ten times. Its matching antigen is unknown. Sequenced by immunoSEQ multiplex PCR; TCRdb stores in-frame clones only, minus some. The sample lists about 220,000 clones, over 80% occurring once. The data belong to a study of cytomegalovirus exposure and HLA in healthy donors. Study outcomes and limitations: It was reportedly the case that the classifier diagnosed cytomegalovirus status with high specificity and sensitivity. Confirmation was obtained in vitro that a few CMV-associated chains are specific for CMV antigens.

Germline V lookup: CDR1 GTSNPN, CDR2 SVGIG (reference sequence). This CDR3 is 17 amino acids long. Trimming stripped 1 base from V and 0 bases from J, with 16 bases between. This receptor was taken from a young woman in good health and CMV-seronegative. The V call is TRBV30, the J call TRBJ1-3, with D maybe TRBD1 (5 bases). Sequencing used PBMCs. The CDR3 reads CAWSAATGTGSGNTIYF. The CDR3 DNA follows: TGTGCCTGGAGTGCTGCGACCGGGACTGGCTCTGGAAACACCATATATTTT.